This T cell receptor beta chain was sequenced during a study of shared clonotypes between healthy human individuals. This CDR3 has 17 residues. Germline loops: CDR1 SGDLS, CDR2 YYNGEE. The J segment lost 5 bases and the V segment lost 4 bases, leaving 11 bases of the junction unmatched. The naive CD8 subset, CD45RO-negative cells positively selected for CCR7, excluded terminally differentiated effector memory CD45RA+ cells. Profiling relied on immunoSEQ multiplex PCR, and the TCRdb table lists in-frame clones only, not all of them. The repertoire holds hundreds of thousands of clones, with 85% to 95% as singletons.

This TCR was sampled from a man aged 25-40 years in good health. The chain links TRBV9 to TRBJ2-2, with 10 nucleotides matching TRBD2. Sample: naive CD8+ T cells sorted from blood. In DNA, the CDR3 is TGTGCCAGCAGCCCCCGGGGGGTAGCGGGAGGTACCGGGGAGCTGTTTTTT. This sequence encodes CASSPRGVAGGTGELFF.